The next 25 T cell receptor beta chains were all read from a single sample in a study of PD-L1 blockade in urothelial cancer. Specified time point: pretreatment peripheral blood. Sequenced by immunoSEQ multiplex PCR; TCRdb stores in-frame clones only, minus some. The sample includes 50,000 or so clones, approximately 72% of them seen just once. The sample here was PBMCs, taken around atezolizumab (anti-PD-L1) treatment. The receptors originated from an older man with urothelial cancer.

The chain links TRBV28 to TRBJ2-5, with TRBD2 identical over 7 bases. Germline V lookup: CDR1 MDHEN, CDR2 SYDVKM. With V trimmed by 5 bases and J by 5 bases, 5 bases remained unmatched. The CDR3 is made up of 13 amino acids. The CDR3: CASSVTSRETQYF. The CDR3 DNA reads TGTGCCAGCAGTGTGACTAGCAGGGAGACCCAGTACTTC.

Written as DNA, the CDR3 is TGTGCCAGCACTGGGAGTGCCGCTGGCTACGAGCAGTACTTC. Protein: CASTGSAAGYEQYF. The chain employs TRBV2 and TRBJ2-7; tentatively, D is TRBD2 (5 bases). Germline V gene sequence: CDR1 SNHLY, CDR2 FYNNEI. Trimming shortened V by 7 bases and J by 3 bases, and 16 bases separated the two germline ends. The CDR3 sequence is 14 residues long.

The chain links TRBV15 to TRBJ2-1, with D perhaps matching TRBD2 (5 bases). Trimming cost V 0 bases and J 12 bases, with 15 bases left between them. The CDR3 is 14 amino acids. Germline lookup yields CDR1 LNHNV and CDR2 YYDKDF (reference sequence). In DNA form, the CDR3 reads TGTGCCACCAGCAGAGACCGACTAATTACATGGCAGTTCTTC. Translating gives CATSRDRLITWQFF.

The genes are TRBV18 and TRBJ2-2; the D gene is possibly TRBD1 (6 bases). Trimming pared 5 bases from V and 6 bases from J, leaving 10 bases between. CDR3 length equals 13 residues. Germline V gene data show CDR1 as KGHSH and CDR2 as LQKENI. CDR3 in DNA: TGTGCCAGCTCAAACAGGGAAGCCGGGGAGCTGTTTTTT. Protein sequence: CASSNREAGELFF.

This clone was recorded once. V and J are TRBV7-2 and TRBJ2-3, with 13 positions matching TRBD2. The junction had 6 bases not matched to a gene; V was cut back by 5 bases and J by 4 bases. The CDR3 extends over 16 amino acids. Germline V gene sequence: CDR1 SGHTA, CDR2 FQGNSA. In DNA, the CDR3 is TGTGCCAGCAGCCGCACTAGCGGGGGGGGTGCAGATACGCAGTATTTT. Translating gives CASSRTSGGGADTQYF.

This chain links TRBV7-9 with TRBJ1-3; D is unclear. The CDR3 loop spans 14 amino acids. Trimming cost V 5 bases and J 2 bases, with 10 bases left between them. In germline, CDR1 is SEHNR, CDR2 FQNEAQ (reference sequence). As DNA, the CDR3 is TGTGCCAGCAGCCCCGGTCTGGCTGGAAACACCATATATTTT. It yields the protein CASSPGLAGNTIYF.

A few counts support this clone. The chain carries TRBV6-5 and TRBJ1-5; TRBD1 might be the D (5 bases). Germline assignment: CDR1 MNHEY and CDR2 SVGAGI. This CDR3 has 13 residues. Deletions cut 11 bases from V and 3 bases from J, with 14 bases between. This chain's CDR3 is CAGTGSFNQPQHF. In DNA, the CDR3 is TGTGCCGGAACAGGTTCCTTCAATCAGCCCCAGCATTTT.

The chain uses TRBV11-1 and TRBJ2-1, with D maybe TRBD2 (6 bases). In germline, CDR1 is SGHAT, CDR2 FQDESV (reference sequence). The CDR3 has 16 amino acids. V lost 3 bases and J 3 bases, leaving 15 bases between the germline ends. The CDR3 nucleotides are TGTGCCAGCAGCTTGCTCGTCGCGGGATTCTACAATGAGCAGTTCTTC. It specifies CASSLLVAGFYNEQFF.

This chain uses TRBV7-2 with TRBJ1-1; D gene unclear. This CDR3 is 13 amino acids long. Germline V lookup: CDR1 SGHTA, CDR2 FQGNSA. With 4 bases removed from V and 4 bases from J, the gap between germline ends came to 10 bases. CDR3 DNA sequence: TGTGCCAGCAGCTCCCGAGGTGGCACTGAAGCTTTCTTT. Translated, it gives CASSSRGGTEAFF.

The chain links TRBV5-4 to TRBJ2-1, with 7 bases lining up with TRBD2. Trimming cost V 4 bases and J 4 bases; bases outside gene matches: 14. Germline V gene sequence: CDR1 SGHNT, CDR2 YYREEE (reference sequence). The CDR3 spans 17 residues. DNA for the CDR3: TGTGCCAGCAGCCGGGGCGGCGGGGGAGCTCAATACAATGAGCAGTTCTTC. Protein product: CASSRGGGGAQYNEQFF.

V is TRBV19 and J is TRBJ2-1; perhaps TRBD2 as D (6 bases). The germline gives CDR1 LNHDA, CDR2 SQIVND (reference sequence). The V end was cut by 9 bases, the J end by 7 bases, with 16 bases between. The CDR3 contains 13 residues. CDR3 residues: CASRKQGGNEQFF. In nucleotides, the CDR3 is TGTGCCAGCAGGAAGCAGGGAGGTAATGAGCAGTTCTTC.

This clone occurred once. The rearrangement uses TRBV25-1 and TRBJ1-1; D unresolved. V lost 0 bases and J 6 bases, leaving 8 bases between the germline ends. Germline V gene lookup returns CDR1 MGHDK and CDR2 SYGVNS. The CDR3 length is 13 residues. CDR3 residues: CASSEYGSAEAFF. The CDR3 region has the DNA TGTGCCAGCAGTGAATATGGGAGTGCTGAAGCTTTCTTT.

The V call is TRBV19, the J call TRBJ2-1; TRBD1 agrees at 11 bases. The germline gives CDR1 LNHDA, CDR2 SQIVND (reference sequence). J gave up 5 bases and V 4 bases, and 4 bases lay outside the gene matches. This CDR3 has 15 residues. This chain's CDR3 is CASSKGTGGNNEQFF. The CDR3 nucleotides read TGTGCCAGTAGTAAAGGGACAGGGGGGAACAATGAGCAGTTCTTC.

The J gene is TRBJ1-3, the V gene TRBV28; a possible D gene is TRBD1 (6 bases). The CDR3 length is 14 residues. V dropped 8 bases and J dropped 2 bases, with 13 bases sitting between them. CDR1 and CDR2 from the germline V gene are MDHEN and SYDVKM. In DNA form, the CDR3 reads TGTGCCAGCCTGGAGGGGGGGACTGGAAACACCATATATTTT. It encodes CASLEGGTGNTIYF.

CDR3: CASSLGGSEYGYTF. Here the CDR3 DNA reads TGTGCCAGCAGCTTAGGCGGGTCGGAGTATGGCTACACCTTC. J is TRBJ1-2 and V is TRBV7-8; no clear D. Per germline, CDR1 SGHVS and CDR2 FQNEAQ. V was pared by 1 base and J by 5 bases, with 11 bases between. CDR3 length equals 14 residues.

The chain joins TRBV28 to TRBJ2-7; a possible D gene is TRBD1 (6 bases). This CDR3 is built from 13 residues. Trimming took 7 bases from V and 0 from J, leaving 10 bases between them. Germline lookup yields CDR1 MDHEN and CDR2 SYDVKM. The CDR3 reads CASTQGSSYEQYF. In nucleotides, the CDR3 is TGTGCCAGCACCCAGGGGAGCTCCTACGAGCAGTACTTC.

V and J are TRBV7-9 and TRBJ1-1, with D perhaps matching TRBD1 (5 bases). The V end was cut by 7 bases, the J end by 4 bases, with 16 bases between. This CDR3 comprises 14 residues. Germline loops: CDR1 SEHNR, CDR2 FQNEAQ (reference sequence). In DNA form, the CDR3 reads TGTGCCAGCAAAGGGACTTCGAAGGTCACTGAAGCTTTCTTT. Amino acids: CASKGTSKVTEAFF.

The chain is built from TRBV7-9 and TRBJ1-1, with a weak D call TRBD1 (5 bases). The length of the CDR3 is 14 residues. Germline CDR1 and CDR2: SEHNR and FQNEAQ (reference sequence). Trimming cost V 1 base and J 4 bases, with 10 bases left between them. In DNA form, the CDR3 reads TGTGCCAGCAGCTTAGGGGGGGTTGTCACTGAAGCTTTCTTT. Its protein product is CASSLGGVVTEAFF.

This clone appeared a few times. V and J are TRBV7-2 and TRBJ2-7, with 11 bases identical to TRBD1. The V gene end was trimmed by 5 bases and the J gene end by 3 bases; junction bases not matched to a gene: 3. The CDR3 is 14 amino acids. Germline-derived CDR1 and CDR2 are SGHTA and FQGNSA. The CDR3 bases are TGTGCCAGCAGCCGTGGGACAGGGGGCTACGAGCAGTACTTC. Protein product: CASSRGTGGYEQYF.

The table lists this clone with a few counts. The genes are TRBV29-1 and TRBJ1-1; no reliable D call. Germline V gene lookup returns CDR1 SQVTM and CDR2 ANQGSEA. V lost 5 bases to trimming and J lost 1 base, with 5 bases between them. This CDR3 has 11 amino acids. The CDR3 loop is CSVQWNTEAFF. As DNA, the CDR3 is TGCAGCGTTCAGTGGAACACTGAAGCTTTCTTT.

The rearrangement links TRBV28 to TRBJ1-2; 11 bases are shared with TRBD1. Germline assignment: CDR1 MDHEN and CDR2 SYDVKM. The trim removed 6 bases at V and 10 bases at J, leaving 4 bases unmatched. The CDR3 loop spans 12 amino acids. CDR3 DNA sequence: TGTGCCAGCAGCAATGGACAGGGGGCCTACACCTTC. Encoded protein: CASSNGQGAYTF.

V gene TRBV6-4 combines with J gene TRBJ2-1; tentatively, D is TRBD1 (6 bases). CDR1 is MRHNA and CDR2 is SNTAGT in the germline V gene. V was shortened by 6 bases and J by 6 bases, with 21 bases between the two germline ends. The CDR3 contains 16 residues. Here the CDR3 reads CASRSTNRDVVNEQFF. In DNA form, the CDR3 reads TGTGCCAGCAGATCCACCAACAGGGATGTGGTCAATGAGCAGTTCTTC.

This clone showed up just a few times. The J gene is TRBJ2-6, the V gene TRBV5-6, with no clear D. V dropped 4 bases and J dropped 0 bases, with 8 bases sitting between them. Per germline, CDR1 SGHDT and CDR2 YYEEEE. The CDR3 has 15 residues. CDR3 region: CASSPDPSGANVLTF. CDR3 DNA sequence: TGTGCCAGCAGCCCAGATCCCTCTGGGGCCAACGTCCTGACTTTC.

J is TRBJ1-1 and V is TRBV7-9; 9 bases are shared with TRBD1. V lost 3 bases and J lost 2; bases outside the gene matches: 4. There are 15 residues in the CDR3. From germline, CDR1 is SEHNR and CDR2 FQNEAQ (reference sequence). The CDR3 sequence: CASSFWDRDNTEAFF. The CDR3 DNA follows: TGTGCCAGCAGCTTTTGGGACAGGGATAACACTGAAGCTTTCTTT.

This clone occurred a few times. V and J are TRBV19 and TRBJ2-7; D ambiguous. The CDR3 is made up of 13 amino acids. Trimming took 3 bases from V and 3 from J, leaving 9 bases between them. Per germline, CDR1 LNHDA and CDR2 SQIVND (reference sequence). CDR3 protein: CASSITPNYEQYF. The CDR3 region has the DNA TGTGCCAGTAGTATTACACCCAACTACGAGCAGTACTTC.